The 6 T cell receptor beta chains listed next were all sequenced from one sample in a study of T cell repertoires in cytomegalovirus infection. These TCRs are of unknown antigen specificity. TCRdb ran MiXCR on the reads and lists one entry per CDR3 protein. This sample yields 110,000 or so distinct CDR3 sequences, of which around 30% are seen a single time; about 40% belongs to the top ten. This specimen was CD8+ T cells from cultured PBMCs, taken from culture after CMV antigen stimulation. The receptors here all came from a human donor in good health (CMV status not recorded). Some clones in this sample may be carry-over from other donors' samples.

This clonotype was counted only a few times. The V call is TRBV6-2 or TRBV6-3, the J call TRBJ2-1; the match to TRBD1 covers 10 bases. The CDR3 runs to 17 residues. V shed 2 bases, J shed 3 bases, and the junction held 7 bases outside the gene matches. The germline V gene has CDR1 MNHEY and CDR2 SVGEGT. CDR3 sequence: CASSYRGTGAIYNEQFF. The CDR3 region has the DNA TGTGCCAGCAGTTACCGGGGGACAGGGGCCATCTACAATGAGCAGTTCTTC.

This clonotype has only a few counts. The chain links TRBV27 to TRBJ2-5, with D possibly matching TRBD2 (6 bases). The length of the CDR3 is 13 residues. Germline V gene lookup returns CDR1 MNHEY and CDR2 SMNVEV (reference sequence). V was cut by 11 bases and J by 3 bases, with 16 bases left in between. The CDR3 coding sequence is TGTGCCGCCCGCCGTGGCGGGGAAGAGACCCAGTACTTC. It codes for CAARRGGEETQYF.

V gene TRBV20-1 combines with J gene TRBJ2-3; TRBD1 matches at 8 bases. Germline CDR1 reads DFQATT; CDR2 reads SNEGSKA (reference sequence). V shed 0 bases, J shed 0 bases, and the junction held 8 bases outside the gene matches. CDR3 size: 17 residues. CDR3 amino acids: CSARDQTGVTSTDTQYF. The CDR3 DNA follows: TGCAGTGCTAGAGATCAGACAGGGGTTACTAGCACAGATACGCAGTATTTT.

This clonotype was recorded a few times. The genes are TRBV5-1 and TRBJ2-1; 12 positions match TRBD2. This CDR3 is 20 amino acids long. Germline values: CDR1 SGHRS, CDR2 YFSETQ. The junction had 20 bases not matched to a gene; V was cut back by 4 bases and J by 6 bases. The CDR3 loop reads CASSPYGILAGGQVINEQFF. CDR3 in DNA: TGCGCCAGCAGCCCCTACGGGATTCTAGCGGGGGGGCAAGTAATCAATGAGCAGTTCTTC. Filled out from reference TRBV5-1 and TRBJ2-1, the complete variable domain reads KAGVTQTPRYLIKTRGQQVTLSCSPISGHRSVSWYQQTPGQGLQFLFEYFSETQRNKGNFPGRFSGRQFSNSRSEMNVSTLELGDSALYLCASSPYGILAGGQVINEQFFGPGTRLTVL.

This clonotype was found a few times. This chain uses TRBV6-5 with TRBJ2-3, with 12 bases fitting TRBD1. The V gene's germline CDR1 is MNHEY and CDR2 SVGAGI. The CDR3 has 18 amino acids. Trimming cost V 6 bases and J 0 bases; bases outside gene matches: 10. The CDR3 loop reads CASSYGTGGFPSTDTQYF. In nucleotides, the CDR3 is TGTGCCAGCAGCTATGGGACAGGGGGCTTCCCGAGCACAGATACGCAGTATTTT.

CDR3 protein: CASSITGSSNEQYF. CDR3 nucleotide sequence: TGTGCCAGTAGTATAACCGGTTCGAGTAACGAGCAGTACTTC. J is TRBJ2-7 and V is TRBV19; D is ambiguous. The CDR3 contains 14 residues. The V gene's germline CDR1 is LNHDA and CDR2 SQIVND (reference sequence). V lost 2 bases and J lost 5, with 13 bases in between. Full variable domain (missing parts from reference TRBV19 and TRBJ2-7): DGGITQSPKYLFRKEGQNVTLSCEQNLNHDAMYWYRQDPGQGLRLIYYSQIVNDFQKGDIAEGYSVSREKKESFPLTVTSAQKNPTAFYLCASSITGSSNEQYFGPGTRLTVT.